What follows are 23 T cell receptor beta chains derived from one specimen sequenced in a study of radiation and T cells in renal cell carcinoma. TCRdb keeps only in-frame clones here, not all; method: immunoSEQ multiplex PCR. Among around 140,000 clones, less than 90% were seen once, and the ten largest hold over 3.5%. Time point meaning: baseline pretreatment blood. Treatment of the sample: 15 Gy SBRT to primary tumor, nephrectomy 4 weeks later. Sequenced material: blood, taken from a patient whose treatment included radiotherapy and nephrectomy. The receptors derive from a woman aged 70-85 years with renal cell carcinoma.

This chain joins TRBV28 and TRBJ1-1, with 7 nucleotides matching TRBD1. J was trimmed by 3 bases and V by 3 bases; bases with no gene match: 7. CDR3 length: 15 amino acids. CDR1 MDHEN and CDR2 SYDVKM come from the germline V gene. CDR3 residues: CASSFPDRVDTEAFF. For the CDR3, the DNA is TGTGCCAGCAGTTTCCCCGACAGGGTTGACACTGAAGCTTTCTTT.

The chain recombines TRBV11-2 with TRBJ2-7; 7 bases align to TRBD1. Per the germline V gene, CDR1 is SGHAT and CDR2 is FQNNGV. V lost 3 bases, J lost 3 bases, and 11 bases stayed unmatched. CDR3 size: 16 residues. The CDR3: CASSFASTGSHYEQYF. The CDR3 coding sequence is TGTGCCAGCAGCTTTGCCTCGACAGGGAGTCACTACGAGCAGTACTTC. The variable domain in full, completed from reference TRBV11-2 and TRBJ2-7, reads EAGVAQSPRYKIIEKRQSVAFWCNPISGHATLYWYQQILGQGPKLLIQFQNNGVVDDSQLPKDRFSAERLKGVDSTLKIQPAKLEDSAVYLCASSFASTGSHYEQYFGPGTRLTVT.

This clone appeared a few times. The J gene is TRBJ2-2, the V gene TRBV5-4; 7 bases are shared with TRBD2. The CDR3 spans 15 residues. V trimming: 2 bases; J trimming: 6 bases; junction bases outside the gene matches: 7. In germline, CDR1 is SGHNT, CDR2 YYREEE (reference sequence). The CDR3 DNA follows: TGTGCCAGCAGCTTTAGGGGCGGGGGACCCGGGGAGCTGTTTTTT. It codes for CASSFRGGGPGELFF. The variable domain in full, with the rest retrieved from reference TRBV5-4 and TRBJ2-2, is ETGVTQSPTHLIKTRGQQVTLRCSSQSGHNTVSWYQQALGQGPQFIFQYYREEENGRGNFPPRFSGLQFPNYSSELNVNALELDDSALYLCASSFRGGGPGELFFGEGSRLTVL.

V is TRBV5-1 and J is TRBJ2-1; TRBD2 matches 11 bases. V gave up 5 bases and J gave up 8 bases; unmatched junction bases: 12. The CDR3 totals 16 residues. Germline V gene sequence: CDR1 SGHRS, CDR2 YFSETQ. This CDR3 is CASSLHNTSGGYEQFF. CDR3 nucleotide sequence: TGCGCCAGCAGTTTGCACAATACTAGCGGGGGCTATGAGCAGTTCTTC. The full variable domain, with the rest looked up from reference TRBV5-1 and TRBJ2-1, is KAGVTQTPRYLIKTRGQQVTLSCSPISGHRSVSWYQQTPGQGLQFLFEYFSETQRNKGNFPGRFSGRQFSNSRSEMNVSTLELGDSALYLCASSLHNTSGGYEQFFGPGTRLTVL.

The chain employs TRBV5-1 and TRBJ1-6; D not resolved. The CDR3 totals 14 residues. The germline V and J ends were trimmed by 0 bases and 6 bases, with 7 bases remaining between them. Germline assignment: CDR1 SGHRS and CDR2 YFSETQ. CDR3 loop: CASSLELFNSPLHF. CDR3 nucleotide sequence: TGCGCCAGCAGCTTGGAACTTTTTAATTCACCCCTCCACTTT.

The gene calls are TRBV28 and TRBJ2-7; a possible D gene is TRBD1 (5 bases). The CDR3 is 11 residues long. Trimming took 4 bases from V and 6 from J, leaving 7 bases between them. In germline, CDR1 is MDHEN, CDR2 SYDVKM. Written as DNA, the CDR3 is TGTGCCAGCAGTTCAGGGATCGAGCAGTACTTC. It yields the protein CASSSGIEQYF.

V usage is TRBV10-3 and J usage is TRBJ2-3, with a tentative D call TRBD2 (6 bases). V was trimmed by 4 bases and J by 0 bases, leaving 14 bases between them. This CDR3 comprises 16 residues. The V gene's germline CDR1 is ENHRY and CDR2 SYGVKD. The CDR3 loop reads CAISANLGTSTDTQYF. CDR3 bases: TGTGCCATCAGTGCAAACTTAGGGACTAGCACAGATACGCAGTATTTT.

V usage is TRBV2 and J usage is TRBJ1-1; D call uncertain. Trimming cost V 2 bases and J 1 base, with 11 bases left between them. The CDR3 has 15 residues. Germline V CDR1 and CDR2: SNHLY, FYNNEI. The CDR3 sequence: CASSETAFGNTEAFF. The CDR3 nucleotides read TGTGCCAGCAGTGAAACGGCGTTCGGGAACACTGAAGCTTTCTTT.

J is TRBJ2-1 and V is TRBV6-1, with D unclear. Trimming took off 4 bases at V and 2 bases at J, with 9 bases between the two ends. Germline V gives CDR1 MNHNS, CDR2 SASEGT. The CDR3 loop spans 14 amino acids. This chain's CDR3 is CASSALPPYNEQFF. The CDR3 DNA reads TGTGCCAGCAGTGCGTTGCCCCCCTACAATGAGCAGTTCTTC.

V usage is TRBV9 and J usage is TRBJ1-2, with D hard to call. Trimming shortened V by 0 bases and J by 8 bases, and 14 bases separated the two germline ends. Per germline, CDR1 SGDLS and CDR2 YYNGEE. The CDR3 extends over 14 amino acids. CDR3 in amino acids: CASSVALGRGGYTF. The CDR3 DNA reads TGTGCCAGCAGCGTAGCTCTTGGTCGGGGAGGCTACACCTTC.

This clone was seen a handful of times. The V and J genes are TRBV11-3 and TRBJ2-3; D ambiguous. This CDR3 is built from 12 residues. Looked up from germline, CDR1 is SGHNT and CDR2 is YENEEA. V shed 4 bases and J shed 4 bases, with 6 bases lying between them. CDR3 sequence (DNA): TGTGCCAGCAGCTATCGTGCAGATACGCAGTATTTT. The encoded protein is CASSYRADTQYF.

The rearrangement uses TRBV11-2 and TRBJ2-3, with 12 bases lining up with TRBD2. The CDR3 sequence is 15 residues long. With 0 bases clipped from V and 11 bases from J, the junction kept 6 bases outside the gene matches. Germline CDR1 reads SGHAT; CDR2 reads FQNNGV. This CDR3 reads CASSLDSSGGAKQYF. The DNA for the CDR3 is TGTGCCAGCAGCTTAGATTCTAGCGGGGGGGCAAAGCAGTATTTT. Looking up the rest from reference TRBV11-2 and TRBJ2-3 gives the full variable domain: EAGVAQSPRYKIIEKRQSVAFWCNPISGHATLYWYQQILGQGPKLLIQFQNNGVVDDSQLPKDRFSAERLKGVDSTLKIQPAKLEDSAVYLCASSLDSSGGAKQYFGPGTRLTVL.

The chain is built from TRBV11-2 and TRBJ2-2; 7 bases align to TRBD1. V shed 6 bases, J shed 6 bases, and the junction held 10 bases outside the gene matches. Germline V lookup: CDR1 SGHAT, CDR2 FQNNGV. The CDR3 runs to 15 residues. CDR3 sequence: CASSPATGWAGELFF. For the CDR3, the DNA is TGTGCCAGCAGTCCAGCGACAGGGTGGGCCGGGGAGCTGTTTTTT.

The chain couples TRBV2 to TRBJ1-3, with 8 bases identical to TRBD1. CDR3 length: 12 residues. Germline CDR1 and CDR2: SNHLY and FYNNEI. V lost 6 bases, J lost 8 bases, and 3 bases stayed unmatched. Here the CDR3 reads CASRDRVDTIYF. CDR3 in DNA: TGTGCCAGCAGGGACAGGGTAGACACCATATATTTT.

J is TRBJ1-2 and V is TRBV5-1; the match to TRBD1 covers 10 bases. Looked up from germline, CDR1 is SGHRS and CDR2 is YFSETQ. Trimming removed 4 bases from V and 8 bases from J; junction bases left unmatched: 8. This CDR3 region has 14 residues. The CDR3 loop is CASSAQTGGEGYTF. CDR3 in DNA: TGCGCCAGCAGCGCGCAGACAGGGGGCGAAGGCTACACCTTC.

The CDR3 protein is CASSAGTRMNTGELFF. CDR3 DNA: TGTGCCAGCAGCGCCGGGACTCGAATGAACACCGGGGAGCTGTTTTTT. The chain employs TRBV9 and TRBJ2-2; D is possibly TRBD2 (6 bases). Trimming took 3 bases from V and 1 from J, leaving 13 bases between them. Per germline, CDR1 SGDLS and CDR2 YYNGEE. This CDR3 region has 16 residues.

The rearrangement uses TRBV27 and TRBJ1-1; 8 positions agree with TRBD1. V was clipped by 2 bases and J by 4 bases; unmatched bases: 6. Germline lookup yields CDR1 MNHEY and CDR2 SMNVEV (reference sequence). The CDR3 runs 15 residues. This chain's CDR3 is CASSLGAGGFTEAFF. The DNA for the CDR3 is TGTGCCAGCAGTTTAGGGGCAGGGGGCTTCACTGAAGCTTTCTTT.

CDR3 protein: CASRLVRGAETQYF. DNA of the CDR3: TGTGCAAGTCGCTTAGTCAGGGGCGCAGAGACCCAGTACTTC. V usage is TRBV12-2 and J usage is TRBJ2-5; whether TRBD1, the table's D call, matches the DNA was not checked. TRBV12-2 is designated a pseudogene. The CDR3 extends over 14 amino acids.

The CDR3 region has the DNA TGCGCCAGCAGCCGCGACTCCCCGACCCTGGATACGCAGTATTTT. The encoded protein is CASSRDSPTLDTQYF. The chain combines TRBV5-1 with TRBJ2-3; the D is unclear. Between the trimmed V and J ends, which lost 4 bases and 6 bases, there was a span of 18 bases. Germline CDR1 is SGHRS and CDR2 is YFSETQ. This CDR3 is 15 amino acids long.

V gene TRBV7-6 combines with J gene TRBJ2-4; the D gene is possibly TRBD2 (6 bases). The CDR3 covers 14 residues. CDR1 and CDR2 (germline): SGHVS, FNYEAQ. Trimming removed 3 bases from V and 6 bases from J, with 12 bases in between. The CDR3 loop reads CASSLVRAGNIQYF. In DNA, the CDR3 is TGTGCCAGCAGCTTGGTTCGAGCGGGAAACATTCAGTACTTC.

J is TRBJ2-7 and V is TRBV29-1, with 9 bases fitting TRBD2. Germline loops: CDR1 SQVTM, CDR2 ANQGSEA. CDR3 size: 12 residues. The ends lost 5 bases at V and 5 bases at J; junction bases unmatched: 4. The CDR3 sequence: CSVSSGGNEQYF. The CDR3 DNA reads TGCAGCGTTAGTAGCGGGGGTAACGAGCAGTACTTC.

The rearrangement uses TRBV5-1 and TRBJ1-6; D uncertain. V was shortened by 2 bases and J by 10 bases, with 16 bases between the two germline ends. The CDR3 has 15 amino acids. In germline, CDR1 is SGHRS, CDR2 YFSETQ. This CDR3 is CASSLTLTTDSPLHF. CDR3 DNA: TGCGCCAGCAGCTTAACGTTAACGACGGACTCACCCCTCCACTTT.

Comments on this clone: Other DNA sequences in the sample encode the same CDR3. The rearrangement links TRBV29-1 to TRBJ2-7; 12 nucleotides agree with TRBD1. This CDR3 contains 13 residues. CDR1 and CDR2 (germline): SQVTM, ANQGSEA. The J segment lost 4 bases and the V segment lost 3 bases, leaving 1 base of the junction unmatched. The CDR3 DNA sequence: TGCAGCGTTGAGGGACAGGGGGCTTACGAGCAGTACTTC. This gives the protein CSVEGQGAYEQYF.